Included here is one T cell receptor beta chain sequence, with context. This clonotype was observed a handful of times. This receptor's antigen is unknown. Base qualities were left out, and no much larger clone turns up one base away. To prepare the library, RACE was applied. The instrument was a NextSeq 500. During library preparation, unique molecular identifiers were attached to individual cDNA molecules so that TCRs could be counted quantitatively and reproducibly. Each blood RNA sample was used to sequence both TCR alpha and TCR beta chains. For the original study's pipeline: Samples had a median of about 96,000 TCRs, with a range from roughly 23,224 to 750,000. The Decombinator software suite was used to annotate V, J and CDR3 in the TCR reads. For PS versus PT1 abundance plots, all samples were subsampled to the same number of TCRs (28,000). TCRs were defined as expanded if absent before sensitization and observed at least eight times at the 2-week time point. The public reads were run again by TCRdb, first through fastp at Q25 and then through MiXCR, and only productive beta chains were kept. One record per CDR3 amino acid sequence lists the most common genes and DNA. In this record, the V and J calls reflect TCRdb's handling and not the investigators' own analysis. The sample contains over 65,000 distinct CDR3 sequences, 8.5% to 14% of them found a single time. Roughly 1.5% of the sample is in the top ten clones.

This specimen's time point label, interpreted: patch test 3, about 24 weeks after DPC sensitization. According to the study, the label for this sample's treatment or condition signals: therapeutic diphenylcyclopropenone sensitization with weekly scalp DPC. Blood at each patch-test visit was drawn before the patch test was applied. Eligible patients were aged 18 to 70, diagnosed with alopecia, deemed suitable for DPC therapy, and excluded if pregnant. Total RNA was isolated from unfractionated whole blood collected in Tempus Blood RNA tubes. The sample belongs to a study of human T cells and chemical hapten exposure (dated by TCRdb to about 2021). Regarding the complete study: For sensitization, 2% DPC in acetone was applied to a roughly 2 cm by roughly 2 cm area of upper inner arm skin. Libraries were pooled for sequencing, and per-sample TCR yields varied mainly because of small differences in library volumes within the pool. Blood samples were taken from patients before sensitization (week 0) and at 2, 6 and about 24 weeks after DPC sensitization. Alopecia areata with under or over 50% scalp involvement, alopecia totalis and alopecia universalis were represented in the patient cohort, which was mostly female. Blood for TCR sequencing was provided by twenty-nine alopecia patients at one to four time points (pre-sensitization, 2, 6 and 24 weeks). Throughout the study period of 20 to 30 weeks, patients also received therapeutic DPC doses to the scalp every week. Patch testing was performed on the upper back with Finn chambers containing 0.01% DPC, and the patch tests were scored after 6 days according to International Contact Dermatitis Research Group standards. Peripheral blood TCR repertoire changes were tracked in vivo in alopecia patients during primary and secondary sensitization to the hapten diphenylcyclopropenone (DPC). Beyond this particular receptor, the publication reports: DPC sensitization did not change the number of TCRs with a frequency above 1 in 1000, and there was no evidence of changes in global repertoire structure. Patch test score correlated positively with the number of PT1 expanded TCRs, reaching significance at thresholds 8, 16 and 32 but not at 4. Repeated subsampling changed both the strength of the expansion versus patch-test correlation and the threshold at which the correlation became significant. Expanded TCRs formed significantly more large CDR3 similarity clusters than pre-sensitization or healthy control sets, consistent with antigen-driven responses. All patients had alopecia, a presumed autoimmune disease, so their immune response might differ from that of healthy individuals.

According to the germline V gene, CDR1 reads SGHTA and CDR2 reads FQGNSA. V is shortened by 1 base, J by 4 bases, and the region joining them spans 14 bases. Counted from cysteine to phenylalanine, this CDR3 has 15 amino acids. The DNA shown is the 45-base CDR3, in frame from base 1. The sequence was collected from a woman aged 45 to 65 with alopecia areata. Some clones in this sample may be carry-over from other donors' samples. The sample in question was whole blood, obtained in connection with sensitization to the hapten diphenylcyclopropenone (DPC). The V and J segments used are TRBV7-2 and TRBJ2-7, with no confident D gene call. In nucleotides, the sequence is TGTGCCAGCAGCTTAGGGGGTACCTCTAGGTACGAGCAGTACTTC. The translation is CASSLGGTSRYEQYF.